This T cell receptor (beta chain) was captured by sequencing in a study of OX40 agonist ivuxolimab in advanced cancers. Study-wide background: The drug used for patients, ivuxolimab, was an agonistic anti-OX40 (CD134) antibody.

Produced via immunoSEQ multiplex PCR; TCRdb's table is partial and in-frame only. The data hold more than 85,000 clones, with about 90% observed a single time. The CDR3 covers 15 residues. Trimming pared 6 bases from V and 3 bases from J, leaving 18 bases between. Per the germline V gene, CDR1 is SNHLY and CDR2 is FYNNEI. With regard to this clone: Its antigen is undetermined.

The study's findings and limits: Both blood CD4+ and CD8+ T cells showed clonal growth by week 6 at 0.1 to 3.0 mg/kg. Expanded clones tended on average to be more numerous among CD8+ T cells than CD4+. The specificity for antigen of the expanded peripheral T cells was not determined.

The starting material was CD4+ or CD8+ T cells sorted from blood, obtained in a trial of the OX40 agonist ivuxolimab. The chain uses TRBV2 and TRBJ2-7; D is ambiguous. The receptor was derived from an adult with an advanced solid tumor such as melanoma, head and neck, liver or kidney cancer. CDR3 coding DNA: TGTGCCAGCAGACCCAGGACCAGCCCGGACTACGAGCAGTACTTC. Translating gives CASRPRTSPDYEQYF.